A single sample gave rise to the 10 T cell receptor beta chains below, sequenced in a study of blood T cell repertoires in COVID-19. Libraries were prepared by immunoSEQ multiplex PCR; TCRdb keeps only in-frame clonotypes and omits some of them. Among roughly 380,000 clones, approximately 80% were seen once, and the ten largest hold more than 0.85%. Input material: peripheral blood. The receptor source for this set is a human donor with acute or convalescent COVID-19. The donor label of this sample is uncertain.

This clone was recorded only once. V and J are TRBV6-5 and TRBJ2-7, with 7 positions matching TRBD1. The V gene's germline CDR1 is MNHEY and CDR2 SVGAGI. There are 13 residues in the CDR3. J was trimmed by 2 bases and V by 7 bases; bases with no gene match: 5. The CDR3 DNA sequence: TGTGCCAGCAATACCGGGACAGCCTACGAGCAGTACTTC. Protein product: CASNTGTAYEQYF.

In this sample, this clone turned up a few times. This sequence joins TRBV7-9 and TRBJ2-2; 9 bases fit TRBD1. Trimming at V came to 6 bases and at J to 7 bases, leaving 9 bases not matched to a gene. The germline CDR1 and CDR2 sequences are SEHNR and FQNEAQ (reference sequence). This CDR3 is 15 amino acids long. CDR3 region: CASSSTGTGHGELFF. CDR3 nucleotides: TGTGCCAGCAGTTCCACCGGGACAGGGCACGGGGAGCTGTTTTTT.

DNA of the CDR3: TGTGCCAGCAGTTACGCGGCTAGCTACAATGAGCAGTTCTTC. Translation: CASSYAASYNEQFF. This chain uses TRBV6-5 with TRBJ2-1; D remains ambiguous. Trimming took 2 bases from V and 3 from J, leaving 8 bases between them. The CDR3 extends over 14 amino acids. Germline V lookup: CDR1 MNHEY, CDR2 SVGAGI.

The chain's CDR3 is CASIGTSSYNEQFF. DNA of the CDR3: TGTGCCAGTATCGGGACTAGTTCCTACAATGAGCAGTTCTTC. The chain couples TRBV19 to TRBJ2-1, with TRBD2 matching over 8 bases. The CDR3 contains 14 residues. V trimming: 7 bases; J trimming: 1 base; junction bases outside the gene matches: 3. CDR1 and CDR2 from the germline V gene are LNHDA and SQIVND (reference sequence). The full variable domain, completed using reference TRBV19 and TRBJ2-1, is DGGITQSPKYLFRKEGQNVTLSCEQNLNHDAMYWYRQDPGQGLRLIYYSQIVNDFQKGDIAEGYSVSREKKESFPLTVTSAQKNPTAFYLCASIGTSSYNEQFFGPGTRLTVL.

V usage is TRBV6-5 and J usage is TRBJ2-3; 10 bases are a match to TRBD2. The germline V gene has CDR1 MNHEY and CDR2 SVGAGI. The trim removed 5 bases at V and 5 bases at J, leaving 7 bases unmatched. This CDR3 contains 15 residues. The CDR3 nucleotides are TGTGCCAGCAGTCCGAGCGGGGGGGCCGGAGATACGCAGTATTTT. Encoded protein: CASSPSGGAGDTQYF.

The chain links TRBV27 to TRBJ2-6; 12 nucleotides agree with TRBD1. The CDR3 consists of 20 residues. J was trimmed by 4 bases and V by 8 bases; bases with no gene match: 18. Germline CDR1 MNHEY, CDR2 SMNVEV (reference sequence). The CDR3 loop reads CASRTINPGQGAGGANVLTF. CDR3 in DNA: TGTGCCAGCCGGACGATTAACCCGGGACAGGGGGCTGGAGGGGCCAACGTCCTGACTTTC. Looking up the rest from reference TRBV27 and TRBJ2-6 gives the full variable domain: EAQVTQNPRYLITVTGKKLTVTCSQNMNHEYMSWYRQDPGLGLRQIYYSMNVEVTDKGDVPEGYKVSRKEKRNFPLILESPSPNQTSLYFCASRTINPGQGAGGANVLTFGAGSRLTVL.

CDR3 DNA sequence: TGTGCCAGCTCACCCCAAGGACAGGGGGCTTACGAGCAGTACTTC. It codes for CASSPQGQGAYEQYF. The V and J genes are TRBV18 and TRBJ2-7, with 11 positions matching TRBD1. The CDR3 length is 15 residues. V lost 3 bases, J lost 4 bases, and 5 bases stayed unmatched. CDR1 KGHSH and CDR2 LQKENI come from the germline V gene.

CDR3 amino acids: CASSWAGQALEAFF. The CDR3 region has the DNA TGTGCCAGCAGCTGGGCCGGACAGGCTCTAGAAGCTTTCTTT. The chain is built from TRBV7-2 and TRBJ1-1; 7 bases agree with TRBD1. The CDR3 runs 14 residues. The ends lost 4 bases at V and 8 bases at J; junction bases unmatched: 10. CDR1 is SGHTA, CDR2 FQGNSA, per germline.

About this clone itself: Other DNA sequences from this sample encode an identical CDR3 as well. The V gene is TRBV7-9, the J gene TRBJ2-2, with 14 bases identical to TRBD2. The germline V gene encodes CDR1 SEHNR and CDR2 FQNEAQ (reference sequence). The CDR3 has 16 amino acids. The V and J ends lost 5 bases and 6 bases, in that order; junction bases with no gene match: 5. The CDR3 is CASSPPGLAGAGELFF. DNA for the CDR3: TGTGCCAGCAGCCCCCCGGGACTAGCGGGAGCCGGGGAGCTGTTTTTT.

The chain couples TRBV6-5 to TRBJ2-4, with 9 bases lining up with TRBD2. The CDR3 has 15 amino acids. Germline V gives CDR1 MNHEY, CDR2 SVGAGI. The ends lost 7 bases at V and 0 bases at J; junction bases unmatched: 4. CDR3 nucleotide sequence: TGTGCCAGCAAGGAACTAGCGGGAGCCAAAAACATTCAGTACTTC. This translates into CASKELAGAKNIQYF.